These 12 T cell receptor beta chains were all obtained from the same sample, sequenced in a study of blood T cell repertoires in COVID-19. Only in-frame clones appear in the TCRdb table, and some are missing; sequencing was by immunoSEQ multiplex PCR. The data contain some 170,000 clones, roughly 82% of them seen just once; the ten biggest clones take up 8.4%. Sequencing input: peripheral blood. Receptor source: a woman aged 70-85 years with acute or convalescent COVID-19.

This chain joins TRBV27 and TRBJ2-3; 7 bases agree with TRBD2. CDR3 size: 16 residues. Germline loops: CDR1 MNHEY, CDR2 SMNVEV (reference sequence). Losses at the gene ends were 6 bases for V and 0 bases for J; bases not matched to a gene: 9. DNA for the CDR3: TGTGCCAGCAGATCCTTGGGGCGGGGGAGCACAGATACGCAGTATTTT. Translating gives CASRSLGRGSTDTQYF.

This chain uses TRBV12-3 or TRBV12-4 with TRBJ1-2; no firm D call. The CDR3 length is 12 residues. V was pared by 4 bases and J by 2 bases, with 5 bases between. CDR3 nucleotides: TGTGCCAGCAGTTCTCAGAACTATGGCTACACCTTC. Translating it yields CASSSQNYGYTF.

The DNA of the CDR3 is TGTGCCAGCAGCCAAGGTAGACTAGCGGGGGTAGAGACCCAGTACTTC. Protein: CASSQGRLAGVETQYF. This chain connects TRBV4-2 to TRBJ2-5; TRBD2 agrees at 12 bases. The V and J ends lost 1 base and 4 bases, in that order; junction bases with no gene match: 4. Germline CDR1 reads LGHNA; CDR2 reads YNFKEQ. The CDR3 spans 16 residues.

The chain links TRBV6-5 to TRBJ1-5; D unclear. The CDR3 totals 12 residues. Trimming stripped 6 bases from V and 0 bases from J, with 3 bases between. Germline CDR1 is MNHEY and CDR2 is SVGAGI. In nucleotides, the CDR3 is TGTGCCAGCAGGTATAGCAATCAGCCCCAGCATTTT. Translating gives CASRYSNQPQHF.

The DNA of the CDR3 is TGTGCCAGCAGCTTCTATAGCGGGGGCGCAGATACGCAGTATTTT. Its translation is CASSFYSGGADTQYF. J is TRBJ2-3 and V is TRBV5-5, with 9 bases aligning to TRBD2. Trimming cost V 2 bases and J 4 bases; bases outside gene matches: 5. Germline V gene sequence: CDR1 SGHKS, CDR2 YYEKEE (reference sequence). The CDR3 has 15 amino acids.

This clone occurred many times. CDR3 coding DNA: TGTGCCAGCAGCCACCAAACCTGGAGGAAAAACATTCAGTACTTC. It yields the protein CASSHQTWRKNIQYF. V and J are TRBV7-9 and TRBJ2-4; D is possibly TRBD2 (5 bases). Germline V gene sequence: CDR1 SEHNR, CDR2 FQNEAQ (reference sequence). The CDR3 extends over 15 amino acids. With 5 bases removed from V and 4 bases from J, the gap between germline ends came to 15 bases.

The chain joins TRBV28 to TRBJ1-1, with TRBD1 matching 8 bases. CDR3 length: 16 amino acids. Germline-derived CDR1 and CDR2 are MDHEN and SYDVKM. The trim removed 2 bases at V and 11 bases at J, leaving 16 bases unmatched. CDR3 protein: CASSLTLTGATGGAFF. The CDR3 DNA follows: TGTGCCAGCAGTTTAACTTTGACAGGGGCCACGGGTGGTGCTTTCTTT.

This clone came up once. The CDR3: CASSPVTVAPEAFF. The CDR3 DNA sequence: TGTGCCAGCAGCCCGGTCACAGTGGCCCCTGAAGCTTTCTTT. The V and J genes are TRBV11-2 and TRBJ1-1, with D unresolved. The CDR3 contains 14 residues. V was shortened by 5 bases and J by 6 bases, with 16 bases between the two germline ends. The germline gives CDR1 SGHAT, CDR2 FQNNGV.

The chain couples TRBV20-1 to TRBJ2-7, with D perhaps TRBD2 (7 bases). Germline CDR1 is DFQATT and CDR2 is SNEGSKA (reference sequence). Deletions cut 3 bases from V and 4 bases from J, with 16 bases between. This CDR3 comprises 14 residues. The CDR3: CSASWNRGAYEQYF. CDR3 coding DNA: TGCAGTGCTAGTTGGAACCGGGGGGCGTACGAGCAGTACTTC.

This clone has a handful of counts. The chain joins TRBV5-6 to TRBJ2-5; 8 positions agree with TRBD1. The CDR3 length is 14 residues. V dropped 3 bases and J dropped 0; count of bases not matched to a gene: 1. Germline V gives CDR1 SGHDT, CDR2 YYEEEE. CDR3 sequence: CASSSGGYQETQYF. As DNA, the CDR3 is TGTGCCAGCAGCTCAGGGGGCTACCAAGAGACCCAGTACTTC.

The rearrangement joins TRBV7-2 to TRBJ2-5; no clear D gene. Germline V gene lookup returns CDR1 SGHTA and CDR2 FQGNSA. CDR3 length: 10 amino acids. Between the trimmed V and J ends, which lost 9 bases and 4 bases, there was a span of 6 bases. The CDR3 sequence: CASQVETQYF. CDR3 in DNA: TGTGCCAGTCAGGTAGAGACCCAGTACTTC.

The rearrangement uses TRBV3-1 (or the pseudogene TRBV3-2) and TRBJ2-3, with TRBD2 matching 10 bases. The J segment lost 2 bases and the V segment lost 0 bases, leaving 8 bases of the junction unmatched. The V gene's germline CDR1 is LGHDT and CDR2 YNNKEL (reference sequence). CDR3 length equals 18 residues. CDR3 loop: CASSQDVSGGSYTDTQYF. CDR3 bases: TGTGCCAGCAGCCAAGATGTTAGCGGGGGGTCCTACACAGATACGCAGTATTTT.